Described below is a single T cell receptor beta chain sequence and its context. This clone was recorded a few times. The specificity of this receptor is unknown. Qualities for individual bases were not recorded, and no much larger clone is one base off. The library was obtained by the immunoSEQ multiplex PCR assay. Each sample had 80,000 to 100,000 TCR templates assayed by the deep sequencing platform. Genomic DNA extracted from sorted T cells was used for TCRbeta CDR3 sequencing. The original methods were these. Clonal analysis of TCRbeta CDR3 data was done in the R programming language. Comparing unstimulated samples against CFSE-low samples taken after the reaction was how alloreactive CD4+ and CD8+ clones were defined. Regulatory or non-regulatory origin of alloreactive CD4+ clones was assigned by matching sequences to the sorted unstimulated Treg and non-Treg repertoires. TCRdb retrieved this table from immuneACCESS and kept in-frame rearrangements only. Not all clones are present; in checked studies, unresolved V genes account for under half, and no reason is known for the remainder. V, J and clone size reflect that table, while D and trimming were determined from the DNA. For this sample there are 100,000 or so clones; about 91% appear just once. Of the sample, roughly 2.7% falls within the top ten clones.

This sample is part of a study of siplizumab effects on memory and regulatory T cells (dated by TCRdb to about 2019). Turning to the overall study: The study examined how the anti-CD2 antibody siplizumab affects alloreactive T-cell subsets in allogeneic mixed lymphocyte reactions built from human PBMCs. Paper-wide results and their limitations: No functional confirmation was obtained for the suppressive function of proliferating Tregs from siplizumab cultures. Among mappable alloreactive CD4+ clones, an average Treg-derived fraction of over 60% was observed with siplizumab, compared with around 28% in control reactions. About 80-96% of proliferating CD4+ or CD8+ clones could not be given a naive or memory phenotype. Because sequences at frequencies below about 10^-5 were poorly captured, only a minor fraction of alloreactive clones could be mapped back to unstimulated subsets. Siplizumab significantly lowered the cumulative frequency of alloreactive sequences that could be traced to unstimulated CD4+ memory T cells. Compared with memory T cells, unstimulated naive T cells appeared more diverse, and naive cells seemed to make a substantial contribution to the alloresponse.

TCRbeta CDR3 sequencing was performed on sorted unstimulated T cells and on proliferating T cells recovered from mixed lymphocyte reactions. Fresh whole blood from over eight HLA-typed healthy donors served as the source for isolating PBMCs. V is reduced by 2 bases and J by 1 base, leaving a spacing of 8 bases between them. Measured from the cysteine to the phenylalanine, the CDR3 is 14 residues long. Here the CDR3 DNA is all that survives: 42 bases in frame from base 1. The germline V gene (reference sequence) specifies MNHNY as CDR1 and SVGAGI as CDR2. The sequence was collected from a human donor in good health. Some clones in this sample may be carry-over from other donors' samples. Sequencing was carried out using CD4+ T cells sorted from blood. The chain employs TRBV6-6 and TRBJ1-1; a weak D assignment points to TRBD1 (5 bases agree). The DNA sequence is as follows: TGTGCCAGCAGTTACGGAGGGGAGAACACTGAAGCTTTCTTT. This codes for CASSYGGENTEAFF.